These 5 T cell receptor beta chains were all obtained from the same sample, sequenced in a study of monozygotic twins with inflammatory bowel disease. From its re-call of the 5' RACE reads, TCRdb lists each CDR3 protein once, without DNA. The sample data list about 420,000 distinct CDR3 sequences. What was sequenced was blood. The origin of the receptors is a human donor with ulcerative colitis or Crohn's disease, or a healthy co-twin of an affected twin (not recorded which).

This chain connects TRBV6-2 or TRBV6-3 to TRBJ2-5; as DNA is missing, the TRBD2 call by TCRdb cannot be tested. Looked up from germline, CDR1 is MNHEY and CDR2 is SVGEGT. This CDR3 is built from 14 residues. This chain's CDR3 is CASRLAGGGETQYF.

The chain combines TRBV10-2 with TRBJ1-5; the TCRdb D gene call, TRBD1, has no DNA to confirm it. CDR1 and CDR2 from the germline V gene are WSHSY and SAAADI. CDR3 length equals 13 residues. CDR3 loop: CASTPDRVQPQHF.

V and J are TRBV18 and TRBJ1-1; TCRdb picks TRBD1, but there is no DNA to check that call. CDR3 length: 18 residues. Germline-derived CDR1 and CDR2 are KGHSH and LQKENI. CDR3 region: CASSRTGTMGAMNTEAFF.

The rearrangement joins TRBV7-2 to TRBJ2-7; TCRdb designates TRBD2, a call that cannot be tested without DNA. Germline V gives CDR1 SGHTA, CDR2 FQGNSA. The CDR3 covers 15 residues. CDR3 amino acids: CASSLEPSGSYEQYF.

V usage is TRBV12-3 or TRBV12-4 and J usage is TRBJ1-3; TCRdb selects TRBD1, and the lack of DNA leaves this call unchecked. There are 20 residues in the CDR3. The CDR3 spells CASSQPGTGGPAVSGNTIYF.